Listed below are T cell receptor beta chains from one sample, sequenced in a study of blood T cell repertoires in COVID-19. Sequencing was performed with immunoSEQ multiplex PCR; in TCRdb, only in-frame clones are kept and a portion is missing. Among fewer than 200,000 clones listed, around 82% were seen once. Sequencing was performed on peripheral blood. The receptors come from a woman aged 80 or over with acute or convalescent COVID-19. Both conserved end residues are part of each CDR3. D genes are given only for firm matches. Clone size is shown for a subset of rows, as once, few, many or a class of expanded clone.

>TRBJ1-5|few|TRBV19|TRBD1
TGTGCCAGTAGTTATCGGACAGGGGGCGCGAATCAGCCCCAGCATTTT
CASSYRTGGANQPQHF
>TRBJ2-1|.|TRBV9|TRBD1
TGTGCCAGCAGTCGCCTGACAGGGAATGGGAATGAGCAGTTCTTC
CASSRLTGNGNEQFF
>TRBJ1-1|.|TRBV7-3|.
TGTGCCAGCAGCAGACAGCTGAACACTGAAGCTTTCTTT
CASSRQLNTEAFF
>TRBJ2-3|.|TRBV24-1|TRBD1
TGTGCCACCAGTGCAGGGACAGGGCCATCAGATACGCAGTATTTT
CATSAGTGPSDTQYF
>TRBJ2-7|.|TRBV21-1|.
TGTGCCAGCACCGTTTTCAGTAGCGGGAGGTCCCACGAGCAGTACTTC
CASTVFSSGRSHEQYF
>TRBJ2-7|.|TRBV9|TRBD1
TGTGCCAGCAGCCGAGGTGGGACAGGGGTGTCCTACGAGCAGTACTTC
CASSRGGTGVSYEQYF
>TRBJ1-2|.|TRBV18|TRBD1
TGTGCCAGCTCACCTACAGGGGTCGTCGATGGCTACACCTTC
CASSPTGVVDGYTF
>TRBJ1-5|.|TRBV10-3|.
TGTGCCATCAGTGAGTTAGACCAGGGCGTTCAGCCCCAGCATTTT
CAISELDQGVQPQHF
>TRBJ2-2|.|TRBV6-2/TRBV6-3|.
TGTGCCAGCAGCCCACGAGAGACCGGGGAGCTGTTTTTT
CASSPRETGELFF
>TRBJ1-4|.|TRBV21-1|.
TGTGCCAGCACCGTTAATGAAAAACTGTTTTTT
CASTVNEKLFF
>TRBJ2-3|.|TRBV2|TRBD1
TGTGCCAGCAGGGGGACAGGGAGGATAATAAATACGCAGTATTTT
CASRGTGRIINTQYF
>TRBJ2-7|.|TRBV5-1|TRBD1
TGCGCCAGCAGCCCCGGGGACAGCCGCTCCTACGAGCAGTACTTC
CASSPGDSRSYEQYF
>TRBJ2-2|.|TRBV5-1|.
TGCGCCAGCAGCCCGACTGAGGCCGGGGCCGGGGAGCTGTTTTTT
CASSPTEAGAGELFF
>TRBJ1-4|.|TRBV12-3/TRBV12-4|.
TGTGCCAGCACCCTTGCGAGTAATGAAAAACTGTTTTTT
CASTLASNEKLFF
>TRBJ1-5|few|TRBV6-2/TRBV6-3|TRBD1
TGTGCCAGCAGTTGGGGACAGGGGGCGGGTCAGCCCCAGCATTTT
CASSWGQGAGQPQHF
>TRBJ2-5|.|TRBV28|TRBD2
TGTGCCAGCAGTACTAGCGGGGGGGCCCAAGAGACCCAGTACTTC
CASSTSGGAQETQYF
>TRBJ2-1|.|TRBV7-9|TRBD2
TGTGCCAGCACCCACCCCTATAGCGGGAGGAATGAGCAGTTCTTC
CASTHPYSGRNEQFF
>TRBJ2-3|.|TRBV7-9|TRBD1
TGTGCCAGCAGCTCGCCGACAGGGCCAGATACGCAGTATTTT
CASSSPTGPDTQYF
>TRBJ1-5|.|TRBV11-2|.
TGTGCCAGCAGCACCGACGGAGATAGCAATCAGCCCCAGCATTTT
CASSTDGDSNQPQHF
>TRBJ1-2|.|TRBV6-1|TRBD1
TGTGCCAGCAGTGATGACAGGGGAAACGGCTACACCTTC
CASSDDRGNGYTF
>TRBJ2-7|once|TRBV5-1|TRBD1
TGCGCCAGCAGCCCGGGACAGCCCTCCTACGAGCAGTACTTC
CASSPGQPSYEQYF
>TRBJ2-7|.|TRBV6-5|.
TGTGCCAGCAGTTACTCTAACAGAAACTCCTACGAGCAGTACTTC
CASSYSNRNSYEQYF
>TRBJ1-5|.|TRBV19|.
TGTGCCAGTAGTACTTTGAGTCGGGGGGGCAATCAGCCCCAGCATTTT
CASSTLSRGGNQPQHF
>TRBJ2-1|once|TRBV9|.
TGTGCCAGCAGCGTAGCGGTCGGTTACAATGAGCAGTTCTTC
CASSVAVGYNEQFF
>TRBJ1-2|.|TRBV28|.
TGTGCCAGCAGGTCGGCACAGGGCACCTATGGCTACACCTTC
CASRSAQGTYGYTF
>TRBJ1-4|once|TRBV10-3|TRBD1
TGTGCCATCAGTGAAAGACAGGGGGCGGGTGAAAAACTGTTTTTT
CAISERQGAGEKLFF
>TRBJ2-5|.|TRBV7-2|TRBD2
TGTGCCAGCAGCAGCCAGACTAGCGCGGGCTGGACACAGTACTTC
CASSSQTSAGWTQYF
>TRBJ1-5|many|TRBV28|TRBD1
TGTGCCAGCAGGTGGGACAGGGGATTTCAGCCCCAGCATTTT
CASRWDRGFQPQHF
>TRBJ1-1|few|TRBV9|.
TGTGCCAGCAGCCTTCAGGGTCGGAACACTGAAGCTTTCTTT
CASSLQGRNTEAFF
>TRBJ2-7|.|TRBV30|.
TGTGCCTGGAAAATCGGGTCCCACTACGAGCAGTACTTC
CAWKIGSHYEQYF
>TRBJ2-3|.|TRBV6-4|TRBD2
TGTGCCAGCAGTCCTGGACTAGCAAGCACAGATACGCAGTATTTT
CASSPGLASTDTQYF
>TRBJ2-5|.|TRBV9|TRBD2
TGTGCCAGCAGCGGACTAGCGGGAGAGGGCCCGGAGACCCAGTACTTC
CASSGLAGEGPETQYF
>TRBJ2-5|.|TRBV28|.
TGTGCCAGCAGTTTAGGATCGGCTCGAGGGGAGACCCAGTACTTC
CASSLGSARGETQYF
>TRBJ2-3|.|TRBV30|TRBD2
TGTGCCTGGAACCCTCTAGCGGGAGCTGTAGATACGCAGTATTTT
CAWNPLAGAVDTQYF
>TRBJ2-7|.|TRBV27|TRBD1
TGTGCCAGCAGTTTGGTTCAGGGGGCCTACGAGCAGTACTTC
CASSLVQGAYEQYF
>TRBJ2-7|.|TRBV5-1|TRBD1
TGCGCCAGCAGCTCGGGACAGGGGGCCTACGAGCAGTACTTC
CASSSGQGAYEQYF
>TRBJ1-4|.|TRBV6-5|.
TGTGCCAGCAGCCCACAGGGATCTAATGAAAAACTGTTTTTT
CASSPQGSNEKLFF
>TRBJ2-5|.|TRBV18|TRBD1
TGTGCCAGCTCACCAGGGACAGGGTCGGGGGAGACCCAGTACTTC
CASSPGTGSGETQYF
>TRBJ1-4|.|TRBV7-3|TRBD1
TGTGCCAGCAGCCCCGGACAGGGAATGTCTAATGAAAAACTGTTTTTT
CASSPGQGMSNEKLFF
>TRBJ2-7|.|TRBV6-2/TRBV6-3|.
TGTGCCAGCAGCCGACAGGCCTACTACGAGCAGTACTTC
CASSRQAYYEQYF
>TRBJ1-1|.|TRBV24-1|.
TGTGCCACCAGTGACACATCCCTTTTTGGGCAGCGGCCTTATGTGAACACTGAAGCTTTCTTT
CATSDTSLFGQRPYVNTEAFF
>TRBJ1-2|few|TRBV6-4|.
TGTGCCAGCAGTGACGGGTTTAGGAGAGCCGGGTCCCAGAACTGTGGCTACACCTTC
CASSDGFRRAGSQNCGYTF
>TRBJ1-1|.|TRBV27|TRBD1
TGTGCCAGCAGGAGACAGGGGGTCTACACTGAAGCTTTCTTT
CASRRQGVYTEAFF
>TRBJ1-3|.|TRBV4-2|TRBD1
TGTGCCAGCAGCCAGGGTGAGGGGGCTATAGGAAACACCATATATTTT
CASSQGEGAIGNTIYF
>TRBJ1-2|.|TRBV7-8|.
TGTGCCAGCAGCTTAGTAGGGGGAGGGCATAACTATGGCTACACCTTC
CASSLVGGGHNYGYTF
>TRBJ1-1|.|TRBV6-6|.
TGTGCCAGCAGTCACCAGGGTGGAAACACTGAAGCTTTCTTT
CASSHQGGNTEAFF
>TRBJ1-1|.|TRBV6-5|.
TGTGCCAGCGGTTTACAACAAAGTGAAGCTTTCTTT
CASGLQQSEAFF
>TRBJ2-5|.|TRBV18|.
TGTGCCAGCTCCCCTCAACATTCCCAAGAGACCCAGTACTTC
CASSPQHSQETQYF
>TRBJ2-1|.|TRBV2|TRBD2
TGTGCCAGCAGCCTGACTAGCGGGGTCTACAATGAGCAGTTCTTC
CASSLTSGVYNEQFF
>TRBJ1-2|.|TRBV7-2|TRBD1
TGTGCCAGCAGCTTACAGGGGGCAGGCTATGGCTACACCTTC
CASSLQGAGYGYTF
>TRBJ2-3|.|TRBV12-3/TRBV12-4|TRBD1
TGTGCCAGCAGTTTCCGGACAGGGCGTACGCAGTATTTT
CASSFRTGRTQYF
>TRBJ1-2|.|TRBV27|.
TGTGCCAGCAGTCCCGAAGGAGTTGGCTACACCTTC
CASSPEGVGYTF
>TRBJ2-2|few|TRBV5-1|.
TGCGCCAGCAGTTTACGAATCGCCGGGACTGCGAACACCGGGGAGCTGTTTTTT
CASSLRIAGTANTGELFF
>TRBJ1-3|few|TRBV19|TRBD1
TGTGCCAGCCGTGGACAGGGTGGAAACACCATATATTTT
CASRGQGGNTIYF
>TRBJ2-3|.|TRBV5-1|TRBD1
TGCGCCAGCAGCTTGGACGGTGGACAGGGGCCAGATACGCAGTATTTT
CASSLDGGQGPDTQYF
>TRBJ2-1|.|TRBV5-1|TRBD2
TGCGCCAGCAGCCGAGTACTAGCGGGTTTAGACAATGAGCAGTTCTTC
CASSRVLAGLDNEQFF
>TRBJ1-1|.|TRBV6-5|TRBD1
TGTGCCAGCAAATCAGGGGGCCCCCTCACTGAAGCTTTCTTT
CASKSGGPLTEAFF
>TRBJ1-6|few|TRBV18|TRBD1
TGTGCCAGCTCACCGACAGGGGGCGACTCACCCCTCCACTTT
CASSPTGGDSPLHF
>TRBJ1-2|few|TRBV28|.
TGTGCCAGCAGTAGACAGCTAGTCTATGGCTACACCTTC
CASSRQLVYGYTF